A selection of T cell receptor beta chains follows, all from one sample in a study of T-cell reconstitution after alpha-beta-depleted transplantation in children. TCRdb ran MiXCR on the PCR reads and lists one entry per CDR3 protein. The profile shows around 800,000 distinct CDR3 sequences, about 15% of them singletons. Sample: PBMCs, mostly from graft donor cells, taken 360 days after TCRalphabeta/CD19-depleted stem cell transplant. The receptors here all came from a male patient under 18 who had a stem cell transplant for acute lymphoblastic leukemia, so the T cells may come from the graft donor. Both conserved end residues are part of each CDR3. The D gene is left open where the match is weak. The listing skips clone size in some rows; elsewhere it reads once, few, many or a size class.

abundance,d_gene,j_gene,v_gene,CDR3aa,CDR3nt
.,.,TRBJ2-2,TRBV5-1,CASSLTPMRSGELFF,TGCGCCAGCAGCTTAACCCCAATGAGGTCCGGGGAGCTGTTTTTT
.,.,TRBJ2-4,TRBV7-9,CASSPTSGPNIQYF,TGTGCCAGCAGCCCCACCTCGGGTCCAAACATTCAGTACTTC
.,.,TRBJ2-1,TRBV25-1,CASSESWGGRGDEQFF,TGTGCCAGCAGTGAATCCTGGGGGGGCAGGGGGGATGAGCAGTTCTTC
few,.,TRBJ2-7,TRBV12-3/TRBV12-4,CASSPATSYEQYF,TGTGCCAGCAGTCCGGCCACCTCCTACGAGCAGTACTTC
few,TRBD2,TRBJ2-5,TRBV10-2,CASSVASGKETQYF,TGCGCCAGCAGTGTGGCTAGCGGCAAAGAGACCCAGTACTTC
.,.,TRBJ2-4,TRBV6-1,CASSEARLLAKNIQYF,TGTGCCAGCAGTGAAGCGCGGCTTCTAGCCAAAAACATTCAGTACTTC
.,.,TRBJ2-1,TRBV2,CASSDKGSRLGHEQFF,TGTGCCAGCAGTGATAAGGGCTCACGGCTGGGACATGAGCAGTTCTTC
few,TRBD1,TRBJ1-5,TRBV30,CAWKFGTGGLHF,TGTGCCTGGAAGTTCGGGACAGGGGGTCTGCATTTT
few,.,TRBJ2-2,TRBV18,CASSRSKYTGELFF,TGTGCCAGCTCCCGCTCCAAGTACACCGGGGAGCTGTTTTTT
.,TRBD1,TRBJ1-5,TRBV20-1,CSAREVSGGWLGNQPQHF,TGCAGTGCTAGAGAGGTGTCAGGGGGCTGGTTGGGCAATCAGCCCCAGCATTTT
.,TRBD2,TRBJ2-5,TRBV12-3/TRBV12-4,CASSPHRSGGTPPTQYF,TGTGCCAGCAGTCCCCACAGGAGCGGGGGGACTCCCCCGACCCAGTACTTC
few,.,TRBJ2-5,TRBV20-1,CSAPHLLQETQYF,TGCAGTGCTCCTCATTTACTCCAAGAGACCCAGTACTTC
few,TRBD2,TRBJ2-7,TRBV10-2,CASSDTSDSYEQYF,TGCGCCAGCAGTGACACTAGCGATTCCTACGAGCAGTACTTC
few,.,TRBJ2-3,TRBV27,CASSLSLAGGSTDTQYF,TGTGCCAGCAGTTTATCTCTGGCTGGCGGATCTACAGATACGCAGTATTTT
few,.,TRBJ2-3,TRBV4-1,CASSLLPVTDTQYF,TGCGCCAGCAGCCTCTTACCTGTCACAGATACGCAGTATTTT
many,.,TRBJ2-7,TRBV4-1,CASSHDLGEQYF,TGCGCCAGCAGCCACGACTTAGGCGAGCAGTACTTC
many,TRBD2,TRBJ2-7,TRBV12-3/TRBV12-4,CASSLSGLAVGVEQYF,TGTGCCAGCAGTTTATCCGGACTAGCGGTTGGAGTCGAGCAGTACTTC
.,TRBD2,TRBJ2-1,TRBV2,CASSEGGTRLTNEQFF,TGTGCCAGCAGTGAAGGGGGGACTAGGCTCACCAATGAGCAGTTCTTC
.,.,TRBJ2-1,TRBV27,CASAYSSYNEQFF,TGTGCCAGCGCCTACAGCTCCTACAATGAGCAGTTCTTC
.,.,TRBJ1-3,TRBV2,CASRETSGNTIYF,TGTGCCAGCAGGGAGACCTCAGGAAACACCATATATTTT
few,.,TRBJ2-6,TRBV7-2,CASSLAAGSGANVLTF,TGTGCCAGCAGCTTAGCGGCTGGGTCTGGGGCCAACGTCCTGACTTTC
few,TRBD1,TRBJ2-7,TRBV7-2,CASSPPTGIYEQYF,TGTGCCAGCAGCCCCCCGACAGGGATCTACGAGCAGTACTTC
.,TRBD2,TRBJ2-1,TRBV10-3,CAIRRLAGGGNEQFF,TGTGCCATCAGGAGACTAGCGGGAGGGGGGAATGAGCAGTTCTTC
.,.,TRBJ2-7,TRBV12-3/TRBV12-4,CASSFWGHSYEQYF,TGTGCCAGCAGTTTTTGGGGACACTCCTACGAGCAGTACTTC
once,TRBD2,TRBJ2-3,TRBV6-2/TRBV6-3,CASSYEASGALTDTQYF,TGTGCCAGCAGTTACGAGGCTAGCGGAGCCCTCACAGATACGCAGTATTTT
few,.,TRBJ2-1,TRBV7-9,CASSLVNGRVGDEQFF,TGTGCCAGCAGCTTAGTTAACGGGAGAGTGGGCGATGAGCAGTTCTTC
.,TRBD2,TRBJ2-1,TRBV7-8,CASSLSSGRSDEQFF,TGTGCCAGCAGCTTAAGTAGCGGGAGGTCCGATGAGCAGTTCTTC
few,TRBD1,TRBJ1-1,TRBV5-1,CASSPTRTGSMNTEAFF,TGCGCCAGCAGCCCCACTCGGACAGGGTCTATGAACACTGAAGCTTTCTTT
few,TRBD2,TRBJ2-2,TRBV6-5,CASKGPLAGGPIGELFF,TGTGCCAGTAAGGGGCCCCTAGCGGGAGGGCCGATCGGGGAGCTGTTTTTT
few,.,TRBJ2-7,TRBV20-1,CSASWDGNYEQYF,TGCAGTGCTAGTTGGGACGGAAACTACGAGCAGTACTTC
few,TRBD2,TRBJ2-3,TRBV5-1,CASSRGSSGASTDTQYF,TGCGCCAGCAGCCGAGGGTCTAGCGGGGCTAGCACAGATACGCAGTATTTT
few,.,TRBJ1-3,TRBV5-1,CASGFGGNTIYF,TGCGCCAGCGGGTTCGGAGGAAACACCATATATTTT
few,.,TRBJ2-3,TRBV27,CASSFTRGRETQYF,TGTGCCAGCAGTTTCACTAGGGGGAGGGAGACGCAGTATTTT
few,TRBD1,TRBJ1-2,TRBV7-8,CASRQGYYGYTF,TGTGCCAGCCGACAGGGATACTATGGCTACACCTTC
many,.,TRBJ2-2,TRBV5-1,CASSLFDRGPTGELFF,TGCGCCAGCAGCTTGTTCGATAGAGGTCCCACCGGGGAGCTGTTTTTT
.,TRBD1,TRBJ2-7,TRBV3-1,CASSGALDRTYEQYF,TGTGCCAGCAGCGGCGCATTGGACAGGACCTACGAGCAGTACTTC
.,.,TRBJ1-5,TRBV7-9,CASSLIGDQPQHF,TGTGCCAGCAGCTTAATTGGAGATCAGCCCCAGCATTTT
few,.,TRBJ2-1,TRBV2,CASNRIEQFF,TGTGCCAGCAATAGGATCGAGCAGTTCTTC
few,.,TRBJ2-5,TRBV10-3,CAISGLGSQETQYF,TGTGCCATCAGTGGTCTCGGGTCCCAAGAGACCCAGTACTTC
.,TRBD2,TRBJ2-3,TRBV29-1,CSVVPAIGSGIATDTQYF,TGCAGCGTTGTTCCGGCCATCGGGAGCGGGATTGCCACAGATACGCAGTATTTT
.,.,TRBJ2-7,TRBV7-9,CASSSNRGVGAYEQYF,TGTGCCAGCAGCTCGAACCGTGGGGTTGGAGCCTACGAGCAGTACTTC
many,TRBD1,TRBJ2-1,TRBV15,CATGQGGNEQFF,TGTGCCACCGGACAGGGAGGCAATGAGCAGTTCTTC
few,.,TRBJ2-4,TRBV11-2,CASSPSRGSSTTKNIQYF,TGTGCCAGCAGCCCAAGCCGGGGGTCCTCAACTACTAAAAACATTCAGTACTTC
.,TRBD1,TRBJ1-1,TRBV5-1,CASSGRQGARGTEAFF,TGCGCCAGCAGCGGGAGGCAGGGGGCGCGTGGCACTGAAGCTTTCTTT
few,.,TRBJ1-1,TRBV19,CASTRVSNTEAFF,TGTGCCAGTACCCGTGTATCGAACACTGAAGCTTTCTTT
.,TRBD1,TRBJ2-4,TRBV11-2,CASSQVAGGKNIQYF,TGTGCCAGCAGCCAGGTGGCAGGGGGCAAAAACATTCAGTACTTC
.,.,TRBJ1-1,TRBV9,CASSADGARVAFF,TGTGCCAGCAGCGCAGACGGGGCGCGGGTAGCTTTCTTT
.,.,TRBJ2-7,TRBV5-5,CASSSPNRVNEQYF,TGTGCCAGCAGCTCACCAAACAGGGTGAACGAGCAGTACTTC
.,.,TRBJ2-7,TRBV4-1,CASSQVWDPMGEQYF,TGCGCCAGCAGCCAAGTTTGGGACCCTATGGGCGAGCAGTACTTC
few,TRBD1,TRBJ2-7,TRBV24-1,CATSDSLSDDREDEQYF,TGTGCCACCAGTGATTCGCTTTCTGACGACAGGGAAGACGAGCAGTACTTC
many,.,TRBJ2-1,TRBV5-1,CASSSARGSYNEQFF,TGCGCCAGCAGCTCCGCTAGGGGCTCCTACAATGAGCAGTTCTTC
few,.,TRBJ2-7,TRBV5-1,CASSLEAGFVYEQYF,TGCGCCAGCAGCTTGGAGGCCGGATTCGTCTACGAGCAGTACTTC
few,TRBD2,TRBJ2-1,TRBV6-2/TRBV6-3,CASRVSGRLGEQFF,TGTGCCAGCAGGGTCAGCGGGAGGTTGGGTGAGCAGTTCTTC
.,TRBD2,TRBJ2-1,TRBV9,CASSELAGAVNEQFF,TGTGCCAGCAGCGAGCTAGCGGGAGCAGTCAATGAGCAGTTCTTC
.,.,TRBJ2-2,TRBV4-1,CASSQFSQVGTGELFF,TGCGCCAGCAGCCAATTCTCCCAGGTTGGCACCGGGGAGCTGTTTTTT